This T cell receptor (beta chain) was sequenced in a study of cytomegalovirus exposure and HLA in healthy donors. Clones were read by immunoSEQ multiplex PCR, and TCRdb kept only the in-frame ones, dropping some. This table holds 100,000 to 150,000 clones, about 96% found once. Study findings and constraints: Across donors, most TCRs were seen rarely, yet some public ones were widespread. A later analysis found first-cohort TCR clusters tended to co-occur in the 130 or so validation repertoires. Three chains linked to CMV were shown in vitro to be specific for CMV antigens.

This CDR3 is 16 amino acids long. Germline values: CDR1 KGHSH, CDR2 LQKENI. Trimming removed 1 base from V and 2 bases from J, with 12 bases in between. Points on this clone: Its specificity is not known.

The J gene is TRBJ1-3, the V gene TRBV18; tentative D call: TRBD1 (5 bases). The receptor was derived from a man aged 18 to 35 in good health and CMV-seronegative. The material sequenced was PBMCs. The DNA of the CDR3 is TGTGCCAGCTCACCACTTAAAGGGGAAGCTGGAAACACCATATATTTT. Translating gives CASSPLKGEAGNTIYF.